These 7 T cell receptor beta chains were all obtained from the same sample, sequenced in a study of T cell repertoires in ileal Crohn's disease. Noted time point: neoterminal ileum biopsy at postoperative endoscopy, about 6 months after surgery. TCRdb's table, derived via immunoSEQ multiplex PCR, lists solely in-frame clones and lacks some. The sample records 6,500 to 8,500 clones, 72% being singletons. Specimen: ileal tissue. The receptors were sampled from an adult with Crohn's disease.

V gene TRBV5-1 combines with J gene TRBJ2-3, with 12 bases identical to TRBD2. J was trimmed by 5 bases and V by 0 bases; bases with no gene match: 7. The germline gives CDR1 SGHRS, CDR2 YFSETQ. CDR3 length: 17 residues. The CDR3 DNA is TGCGCCAGCAGCTTGGCCGCTAGCGGGGGGGATGGAGATACGCAGTATTTT. It is translated as CASSLAASGGDGDTQYF.

This chain uses TRBV5-1 with TRBJ1-1; D remains ambiguous. Germline V gene lookup returns CDR1 SGHRS and CDR2 YFSETQ. Trimming took off 2 bases at V and 1 base at J, with 18 bases between the two ends. This CDR3 spans 17 amino acids. CDR3 amino acids: CASSLTGGLRGNTEAFF. CDR3 DNA: TGCGCCAGCAGCTTAACGGGAGGTTTACGCGGGAACACTGAAGCTTTCTTT.

The chain couples TRBV19 to TRBJ2-2; 7 bases agree with TRBD1. CDR3 length: 14 residues. The germline V gene encodes CDR1 LNHDA and CDR2 SQIVND (reference sequence). V dropped 7 bases and J dropped 3; count of bases not matched to a gene: 5. Here the CDR3 reads CASTRGRYTGELFF. Written as DNA, the CDR3 is TGTGCCAGTACGAGGGGGCGCTACACCGGGGAGCTGTTTTTT. Based on the CDR3 plus reference TRBV19 and TRBJ2-2, the full variable domain is DGGITQSPKYLFRKEGQNVTLSCEQNLNHDAMYWYRQDPGQGLRLIYYSQIVNDFQKGDIAEGYSVSREKKESFPLTVTSAQKNPTAFYLCASTRGRYTGELFFGEGSRLTVL.

This clone was seen only once. The chain links TRBV7-3 to TRBJ2-6; D is unresolved. V lost 2 bases and J 0 bases, leaving 8 bases between the germline ends. Germline V gene data show CDR1 as SGHTA and CDR2 as FQGTGA. The CDR3 consists of 16 residues. The CDR3 region is CASSLGHNSGANVLTF. The CDR3 nucleotides read TGTGCCAGCAGCTTAGGGCACAACTCTGGGGCCAACGTCCTGACTTTC.

J is TRBJ1-6 and V is TRBV19; 8 bases line up with TRBD1. In germline, CDR1 is LNHDA, CDR2 SQIVND (reference sequence). The V segment lost 6 bases and the J segment 7 bases; nucleotides outside the gene matches: 8. The CDR3 spans 15 residues. The chain's CDR3 is CASRTDRGVNSPLHF. The CDR3 region has the DNA TGTGCCAGTAGGACAGACAGGGGAGTCAATTCACCCCTCCACTTT.

The gene calls are TRBV5-1 and TRBJ2-1; the match to TRBD1 covers 9 bases. The germline gives CDR1 SGHRS, CDR2 YFSETQ. V dropped 3 bases and J dropped 4; count of bases not matched to a gene: 8. The CDR3 totals 16 residues. Here the CDR3 DNA reads TGCGCCAGCAGCTCCAGACGGACAGGGGTTTACAATGAGCAGTTCTTC. It translates to CASSSRRTGVYNEQFF.

The chain links TRBV11-2 to TRBJ1-5, with D possibly matching TRBD1 (6 bases). Germline assignment: CDR1 SGHAT and CDR2 FQNNGV. Trimming took off 5 bases at V and 6 bases at J, with 14 bases between the two ends. CDR3 length equals 14 residues. CDR3 nucleotides: TGTGCCAGCAGCGGGGCAGGGGTAGGTCAGCCCCAGCATTTT. It specifies CASSGAGVGQPQHF.